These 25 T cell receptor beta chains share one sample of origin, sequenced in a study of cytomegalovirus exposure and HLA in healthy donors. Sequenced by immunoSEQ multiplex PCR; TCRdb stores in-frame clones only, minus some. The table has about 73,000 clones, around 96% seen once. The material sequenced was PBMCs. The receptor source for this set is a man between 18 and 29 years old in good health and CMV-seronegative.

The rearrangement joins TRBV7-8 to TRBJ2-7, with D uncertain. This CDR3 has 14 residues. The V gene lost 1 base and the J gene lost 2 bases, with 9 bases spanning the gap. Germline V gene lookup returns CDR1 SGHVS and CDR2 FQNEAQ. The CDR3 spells CASSLVIVPYEQYF. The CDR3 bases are TGTGCCAGCAGCTTAGTAATTGTCCCCTACGAGCAGTACTTC.

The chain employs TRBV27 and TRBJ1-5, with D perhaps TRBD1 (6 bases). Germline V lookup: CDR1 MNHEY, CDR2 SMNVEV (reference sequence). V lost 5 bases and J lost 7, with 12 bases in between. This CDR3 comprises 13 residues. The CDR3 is CASSQGTWQPQHF. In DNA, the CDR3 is TGTGCCAGCAGTCAGGGGACCTGGCAGCCCCAGCATTTT.

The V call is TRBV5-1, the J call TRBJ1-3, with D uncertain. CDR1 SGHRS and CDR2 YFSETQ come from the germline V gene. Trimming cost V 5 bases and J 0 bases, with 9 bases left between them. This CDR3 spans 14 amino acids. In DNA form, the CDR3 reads TGCGCCAGCAGGGACTCACTCTCTGGAAACACCATATATTTT. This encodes CASRDSLSGNTIYF.

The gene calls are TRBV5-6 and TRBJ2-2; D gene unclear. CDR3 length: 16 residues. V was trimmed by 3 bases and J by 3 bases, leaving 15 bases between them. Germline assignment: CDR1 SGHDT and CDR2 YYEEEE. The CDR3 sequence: CASSSFLSEHTGELFF. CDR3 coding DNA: TGTGCCAGCAGCTCGTTTTTAAGCGAACACACCGGGGAGCTGTTTTTT. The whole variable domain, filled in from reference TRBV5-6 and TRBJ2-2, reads DAGVTQSPTHLIKTRGQQVTLRCSPKSGHDTVSWYQQALGQGPQFIFQYYEEEERQRGNFPDRFSGHQFPNYSSELNVNALLLGDSALYLCASSSFLSEHTGELFFGEGSRLTVL.

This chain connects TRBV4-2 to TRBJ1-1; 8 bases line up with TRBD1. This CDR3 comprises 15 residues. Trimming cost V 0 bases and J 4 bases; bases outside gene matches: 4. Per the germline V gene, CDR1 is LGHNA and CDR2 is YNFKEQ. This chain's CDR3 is CASSQDRQGSTEAFF. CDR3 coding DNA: TGTGCCAGCAGCCAAGATCGACAGGGGAGCACTGAAGCTTTCTTT.

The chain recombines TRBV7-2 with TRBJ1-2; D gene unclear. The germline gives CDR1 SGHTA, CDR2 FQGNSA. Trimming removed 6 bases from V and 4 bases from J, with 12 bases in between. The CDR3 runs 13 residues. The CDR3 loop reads CASRKSSAYGYTF. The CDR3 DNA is TGTGCCAGCAGAAAAAGCTCCGCCTATGGCTACACCTTC.

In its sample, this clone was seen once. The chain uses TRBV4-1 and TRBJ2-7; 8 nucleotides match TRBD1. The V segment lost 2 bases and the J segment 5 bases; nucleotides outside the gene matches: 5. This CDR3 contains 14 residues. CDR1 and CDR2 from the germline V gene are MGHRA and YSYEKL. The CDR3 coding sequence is TGCGCCAGCAGCCAAACGACAGGGGCGGACGAGCAGTACTTC. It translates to CASSQTTGADEQYF.

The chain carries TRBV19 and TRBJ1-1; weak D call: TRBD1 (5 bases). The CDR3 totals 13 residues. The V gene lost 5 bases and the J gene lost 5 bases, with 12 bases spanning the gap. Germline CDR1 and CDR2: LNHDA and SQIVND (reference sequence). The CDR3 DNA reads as TGTGCCAGTAGTCTCGGGGGTTTTACTGAAGCTTTCTTT. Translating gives CASSLGGFTEAFF.

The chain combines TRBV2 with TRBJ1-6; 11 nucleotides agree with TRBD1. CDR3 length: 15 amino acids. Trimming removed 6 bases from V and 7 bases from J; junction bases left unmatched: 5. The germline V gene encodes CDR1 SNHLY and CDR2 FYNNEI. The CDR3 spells CASRRDRGENSPLHF. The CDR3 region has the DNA TGTGCCAGCAGAAGGGACAGGGGGGAAAATTCACCCCTCCACTTT.

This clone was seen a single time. CDR3 loop: CASSRDSRYGYTF. The CDR3 DNA is TGTGCCAGCAGCCGAGACAGTCGATATGGCTACACCTTC. This chain joins TRBV28 and TRBJ1-2; D is perhaps TRBD1 (5 bases). The V gene's germline CDR1 is MDHEN and CDR2 SYDVKM. V lost 6 bases to trimming and J lost 5 bases, with 13 bases between them. The CDR3 has 13 amino acids.

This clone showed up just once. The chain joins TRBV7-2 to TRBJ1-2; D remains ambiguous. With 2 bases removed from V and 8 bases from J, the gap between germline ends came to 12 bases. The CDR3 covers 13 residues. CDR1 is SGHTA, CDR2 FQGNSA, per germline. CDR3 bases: TGTGCCAGCAGCTTACGGAGGCCGACGGGCTACACCTTC. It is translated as CASSLRRPTGYTF.

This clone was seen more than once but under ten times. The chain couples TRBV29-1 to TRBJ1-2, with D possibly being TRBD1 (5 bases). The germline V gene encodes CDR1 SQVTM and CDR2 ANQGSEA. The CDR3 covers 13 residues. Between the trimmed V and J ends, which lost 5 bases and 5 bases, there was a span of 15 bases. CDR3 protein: CSVYPDGGYGYTF. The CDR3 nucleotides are TGCAGCGTTTACCCGGACGGGGGATATGGCTACACCTTC. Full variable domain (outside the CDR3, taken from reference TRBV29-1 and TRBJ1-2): SAVISQKPSRDICQRGTSLTIQCQVDSQVTMMFWYRQQPGQSLTLIATANQGSEATYESGFVIDKFPISRPNLTFSTLTVSNMSPEDSSIYLCSVYPDGGYGYTFGSGTRLTVV.

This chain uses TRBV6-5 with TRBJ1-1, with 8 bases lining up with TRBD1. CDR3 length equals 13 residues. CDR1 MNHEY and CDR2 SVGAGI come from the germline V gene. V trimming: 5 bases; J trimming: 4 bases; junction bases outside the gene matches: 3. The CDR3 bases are TGTGCCAGCAGTCCTGGGACAGGCACTGAAGCTTTCTTT. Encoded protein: CASSPGTGTEAFF.

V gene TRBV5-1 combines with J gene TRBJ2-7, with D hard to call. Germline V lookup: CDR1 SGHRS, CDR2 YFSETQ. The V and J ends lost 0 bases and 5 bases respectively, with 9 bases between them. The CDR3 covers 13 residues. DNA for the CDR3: TGCGCCAGCAGCTTGGCGGTCAAACACGAGCAGTACTTC. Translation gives CASSLAVKHEQYF.

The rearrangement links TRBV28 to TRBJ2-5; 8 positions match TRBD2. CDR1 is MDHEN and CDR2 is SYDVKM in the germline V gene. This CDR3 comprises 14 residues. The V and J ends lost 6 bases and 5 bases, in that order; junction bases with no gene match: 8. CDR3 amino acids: CASSLAGTRETQYF. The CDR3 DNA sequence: TGTGCCAGCAGCCTGGCCGGGACTAGGGAGACCCAGTACTTC.

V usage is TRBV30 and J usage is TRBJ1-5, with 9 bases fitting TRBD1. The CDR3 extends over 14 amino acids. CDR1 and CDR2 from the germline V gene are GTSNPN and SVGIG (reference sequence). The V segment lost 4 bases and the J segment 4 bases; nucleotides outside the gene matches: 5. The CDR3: CAWKRDRENQPQHF. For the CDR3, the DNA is TGTGCCTGGAAGAGGGACAGGGAGAATCAGCCCCAGCATTTT. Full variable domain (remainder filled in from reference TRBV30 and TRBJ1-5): SQTIHQWPATLVQPVGSPLSLECTVEGTSNPNLYWYRQAAGRGLQLLFYSVGIGQISSEVPQNLSASRPQDRQFILSSKKLLLSDSGFYLCAWKRDRENQPQHFGDGTRLSIL.

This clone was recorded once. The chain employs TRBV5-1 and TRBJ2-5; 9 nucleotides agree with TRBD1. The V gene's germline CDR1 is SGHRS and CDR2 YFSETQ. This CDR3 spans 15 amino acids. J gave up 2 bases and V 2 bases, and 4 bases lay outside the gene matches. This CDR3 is CASSFVTGGQETQYF. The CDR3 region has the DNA TGCGCCAGCAGCTTTGTGACAGGGGGTCAAGAGACCCAGTACTTC. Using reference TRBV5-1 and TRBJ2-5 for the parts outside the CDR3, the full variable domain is KAGVTQTPRYLIKTRGQQVTLSCSPISGHRSVSWYQQTPGQGLQFLFEYFSETQRNKGNFPGRFSGRQFSNSRSEMNVSTLELGDSALYLCASSFVTGGQETQYFGPGTRLLVL.

CDR3 region: CASSQDRVSDGYTF. CDR3 bases: TGTGCCAGCAGCCAAGACAGGGTGTCTGATGGCTACACCTTC. The J gene is TRBJ1-2, the V gene TRBV4-2, with a tentative D call TRBD1 (5 bases). Trimming stripped 0 bases from V and 6 bases from J, with 11 bases between. Germline V gene data show CDR1 as LGHNA and CDR2 as YNFKEQ. The CDR3 runs 14 residues.

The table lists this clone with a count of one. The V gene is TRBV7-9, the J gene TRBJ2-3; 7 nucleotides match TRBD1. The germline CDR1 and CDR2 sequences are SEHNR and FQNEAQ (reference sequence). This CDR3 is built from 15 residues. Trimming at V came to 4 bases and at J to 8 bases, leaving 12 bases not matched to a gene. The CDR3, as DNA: TGTGCCAGCAGCTCCGACAGGGAATCGTGGGGTACGCAGTATTTT. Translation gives CASSSDRESWGTQYF.

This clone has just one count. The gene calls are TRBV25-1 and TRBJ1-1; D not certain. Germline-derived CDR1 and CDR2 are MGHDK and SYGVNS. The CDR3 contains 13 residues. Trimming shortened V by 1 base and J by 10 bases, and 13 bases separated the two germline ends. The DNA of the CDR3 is TGTGCCAGCAGTGAATTCGGACTTCGGGGAGCTTTCTTT. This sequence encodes CASSEFGLRGAFF.

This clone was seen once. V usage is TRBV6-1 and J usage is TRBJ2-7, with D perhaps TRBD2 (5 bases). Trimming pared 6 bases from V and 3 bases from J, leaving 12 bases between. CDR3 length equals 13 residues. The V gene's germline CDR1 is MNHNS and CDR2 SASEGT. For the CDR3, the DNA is TGTGCCAGCAGCAACACCGACTACTACGAGCAGTACTTC. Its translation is CASSNTDYYEQYF.

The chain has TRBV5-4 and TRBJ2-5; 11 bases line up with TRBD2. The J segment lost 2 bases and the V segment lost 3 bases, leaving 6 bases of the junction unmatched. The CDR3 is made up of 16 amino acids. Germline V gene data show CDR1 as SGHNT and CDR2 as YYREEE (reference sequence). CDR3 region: CASSSGLAGGQETQYF. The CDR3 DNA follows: TGTGCCAGCAGCTCGGGCTTAGCGGGGGGGCAAGAGACCCAGTACTTC.

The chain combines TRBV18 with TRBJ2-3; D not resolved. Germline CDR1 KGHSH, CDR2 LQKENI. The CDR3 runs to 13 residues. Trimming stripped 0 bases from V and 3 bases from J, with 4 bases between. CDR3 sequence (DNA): TGTGCCAGCTCACCACCTCCGACAGATACGCAGTATTTT. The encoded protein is CASSPPPTDTQYF.

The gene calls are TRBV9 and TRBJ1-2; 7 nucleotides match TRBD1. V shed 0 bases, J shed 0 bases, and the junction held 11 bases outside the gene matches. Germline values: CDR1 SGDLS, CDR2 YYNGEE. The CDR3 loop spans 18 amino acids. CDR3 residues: CASSVGRGEPDTNYGYTF. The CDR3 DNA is TGTGCCAGCAGCGTAGGCAGGGGGGAGCCCGACACTAACTATGGCTACACCTTC.

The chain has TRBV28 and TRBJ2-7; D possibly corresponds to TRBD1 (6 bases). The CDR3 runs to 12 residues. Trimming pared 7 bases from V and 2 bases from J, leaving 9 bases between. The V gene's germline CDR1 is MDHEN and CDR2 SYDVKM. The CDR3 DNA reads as TGTGCCAGCACGAGGGGGACCTACGAGCAGTACTTC. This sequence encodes CASTRGTYEQYF.